These 8 T cell receptor beta chains originate from one sample sequenced in a study of shared clonotypes between healthy human individuals. Clones were read by immunoSEQ multiplex PCR, and TCRdb kept only the in-frame ones, dropping some. Among some 1,900,000 clones listed, about 95% were seen once. Naivety among CD8 cells was defined by CD45RO negativity and positive CCR7 selection, thereby excluding terminally differentiated effector memory CD45RA+ cells. Sequencing used naive CD8+ T cells sorted from blood. Receptors were obtained from a man aged 18 to 29 in good health.

Notes on this clone: One end of the junction is discordant with germline, which a read error may explain. The rearrangement links TRBV25-1 to TRBJ2-3, with 7 positions matching TRBD1. CDR1 MGHDK and CDR2 SYGVNS come from the germline V gene. The CDR3 contains 11 residues. Here the CDR3 reads CASSEQGVVNF. The CDR3 DNA sequence: TGTGCCAGCAGTGAACAGGGGGTGGTGAATTTT.

The V call is TRBV5-5, the J call TRBJ2-7; the match to TRBD1 covers 7 bases. Germline trimming cut 2 bases from V and 3 bases from J; bases unmatched to any gene: 5. The CDR3 extends over 14 amino acids. Looked up from germline, CDR1 is SGHKS and CDR2 is YYEKEE (reference sequence). In nucleotides, the CDR3 is TGTGCCAGCAGCTTAACGACAGGGAGCTACGAGCAGTACTTC. Amino acid sequence: CASSLTTGSYEQYF. Combining the CDR3 with reference TRBV5-5 and TRBJ2-7 gives the whole variable domain DAGVTQSPTHLIKTRGQQVTLRCSPISGHKSVSWYQQVLGQGPQFIFQYYEKEERGRGNFPDRFSARQFPNYSSELNVNALLLGDSALYLCASSLTTGSYEQYFGPGTRLTVT.

The rearrangement uses TRBV4-3 and TRBJ2-7; 7 positions match TRBD2. Germline assignment: CDR1 LGHNA and CDR2 YSLEER. Trimming removed 1 base from V and 4 bases from J; junction bases left unmatched: 7. The CDR3 contains 15 residues. CDR3 loop: CASSQVRLAEYEQYF. For the CDR3, the DNA is TGCGCCAGCAGCCAAGTAAGGCTAGCGGAGTACGAGCAGTACTTC.

This rearrangement joins TRBV7-9 to TRBJ1-2; a weak D match, TRBD1 (5 bases). Germline V gene data show CDR1 as SEHNR and CDR2 as FQNEAQ (reference sequence). V was cut by 3 bases and J by 5 bases, with 13 bases left in between. This CDR3 has 14 amino acids. The CDR3 region is CASSFGDSGYGYTF. The CDR3 nucleotides read TGTGCCAGCAGCTTTGGAGACAGTGGGTATGGCTACACCTTC.

This clone was recorded only once. The same CDR3 can be traced to other DNA sequences in this sample. This chain uses TRBV6-5 with TRBJ2-1, with D possibly being TRBD1 or TRBD2 (5 bases each). V lost 1 base to trimming and J lost 6 bases, with 7 bases between them. The CDR3 has 13 residues. Germline-derived CDR1 and CDR2 are MNHEY and SVGAGI. The CDR3, as DNA: TGTGCCAGCAGTTACTTCGGGACCAATGAGCAGTTCTTC. It is translated as CASSYFGTNEQFF.

This chain's CDR3 is CASSQLAEGGADTQYF. DNA for the CDR3: TGCGCCAGCAGCCAACTTGCGGAAGGGGGTGCAGATACGCAGTATTTT. The rearrangement joins TRBV4-3 to TRBJ2-3; the D gene is possibly TRBD1 (6 bases). Trimming left V 2 bases short and J 4 bases short, with 16 bases between. Germline V gene data show CDR1 as LGHNA and CDR2 as YSLEER. The CDR3 is made up of 16 amino acids.

The V and J genes are TRBV9 and TRBJ2-2, with 7 bases matching TRBD1. The CDR3 length is 13 residues. CDR1 is SGDLS and CDR2 is YYNGEE in the germline V gene. V lost 3 bases to trimming and J lost 5 bases; unmatched junction nucleotides: 1. DNA of the CDR3: TGTGCCAGCAGCGCGGGACAGACCGGGGAGCTGTTTTTT. It specifies CASSAGQTGELFF. The full variable domain, its missing parts supplied by reference TRBV9 and TRBJ2-2, is DSGVTQTPKHLITATGQRVTLRCSPRSGDLSVYWYQQSLDQGLQFLIQYYNGEERAKGNILERFSAQQFPDLHSELNLSSLELGDSALYFCASSAGQTGELFFGEGSRLTVL.

The gene calls are TRBV30 and TRBJ2-7, with 9 bases that match TRBD2. The CDR3 contains 13 residues. The germline V gene has CDR1 GTSNPN and CDR2 SVGIG (reference sequence). Trimming at V came to 5 bases and at J to 6 bases, leaving 8 bases not matched to a gene. CDR3 bases: TGTGCCTGGGAGACTAGCGGAGTGAGCGAGCAGTACTTC. Amino acids: CAWETSGVSEQYF.